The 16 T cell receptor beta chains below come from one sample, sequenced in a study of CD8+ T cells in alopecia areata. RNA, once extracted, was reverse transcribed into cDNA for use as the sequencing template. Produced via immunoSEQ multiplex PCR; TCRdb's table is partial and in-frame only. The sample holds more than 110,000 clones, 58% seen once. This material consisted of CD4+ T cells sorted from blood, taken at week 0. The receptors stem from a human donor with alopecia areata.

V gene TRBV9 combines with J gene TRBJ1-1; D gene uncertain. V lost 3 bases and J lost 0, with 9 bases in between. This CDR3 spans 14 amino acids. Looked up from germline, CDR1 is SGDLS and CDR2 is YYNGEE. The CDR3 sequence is CASSDGWLNTEAFF. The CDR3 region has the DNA TGTGCCAGCAGCGACGGATGGTTGAACACTGAAGCTTTCTTT.

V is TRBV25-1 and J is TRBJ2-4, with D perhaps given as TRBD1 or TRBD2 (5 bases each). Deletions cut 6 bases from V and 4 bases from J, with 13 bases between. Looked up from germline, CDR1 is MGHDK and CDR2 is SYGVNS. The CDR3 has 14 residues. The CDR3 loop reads CASRGVSGKNIQYF. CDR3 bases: TGTGCCAGCAGAGGGGTTTCGGGGAAAAACATTCAGTACTTC.

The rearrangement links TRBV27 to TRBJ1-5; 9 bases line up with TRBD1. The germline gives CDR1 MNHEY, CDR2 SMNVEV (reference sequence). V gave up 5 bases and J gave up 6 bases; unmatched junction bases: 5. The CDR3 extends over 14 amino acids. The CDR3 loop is CASSRTGVGQPQHF. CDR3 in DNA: TGTGCCAGCAGTCGGACAGGGGTTGGTCAGCCCCAGCATTTT.

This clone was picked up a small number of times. CDR3 DNA sequence: TGTGCCAGCAGTGATGGGGAAACAGCGGGCGAGCAGTACTTC. Translating it yields CASSDGETAGEQYF. The V gene is TRBV25-1, the J gene TRBJ2-7; D possibly corresponds to TRBD2 (6 bases). CDR1 and CDR2 (germline): MGHDK, SYGVNS. V was pared by 3 bases and J by 6 bases, with 15 bases between. The CDR3 is 14 residues long.

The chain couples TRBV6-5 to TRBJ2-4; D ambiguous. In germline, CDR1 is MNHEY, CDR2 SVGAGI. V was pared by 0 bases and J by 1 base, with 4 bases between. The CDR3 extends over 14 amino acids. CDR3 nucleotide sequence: TGTGCCAGCAGTTACTCTGGGGCCAAAAACATTCAGTACTTC. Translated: CASSYSGAKNIQYF.

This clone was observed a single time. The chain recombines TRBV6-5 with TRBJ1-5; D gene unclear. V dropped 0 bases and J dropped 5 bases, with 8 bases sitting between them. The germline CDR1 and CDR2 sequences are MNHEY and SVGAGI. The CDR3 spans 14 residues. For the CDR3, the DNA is TGTGCCAGCAGTTACTCCTATCGGGATCAGCCCCAGCATTTT. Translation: CASSYSYRDQPQHF.

The CDR3 reads CASSLPGRGGNTEAFF. For the CDR3, the DNA is TGTGCCAGCAGCTTACCGGGAAGGGGAGGGAACACTGAAGCTTTCTTT. The V call is TRBV7-9, the J call TRBJ1-1; maybe TRBD1 (5 bases). The germline gives CDR1 SEHNR, CDR2 FQNEAQ (reference sequence). CDR3 length equals 16 residues. V shed 2 bases and J shed 1 base, with 14 bases lying between them.

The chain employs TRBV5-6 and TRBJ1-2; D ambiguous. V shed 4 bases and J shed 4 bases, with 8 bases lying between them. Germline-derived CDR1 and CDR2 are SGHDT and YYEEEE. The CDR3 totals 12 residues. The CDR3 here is CASSPAGYGYTF. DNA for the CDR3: TGTGCCAGCAGCCCGGCCGGCTATGGCTACACCTTC. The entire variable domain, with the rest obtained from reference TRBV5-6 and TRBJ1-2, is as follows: DAGVTQSPTHLIKTRGQQVTLRCSPKSGHDTVSWYQQALGQGPQFIFQYYEEEERQRGNFPDRFSGHQFPNYSSELNVNALLLGDSALYLCASSPAGYGYTFGSGTRLTVV.

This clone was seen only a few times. The CDR3 region is CSAEGTGEGIAEAFF. CDR3 in DNA: TGCAGCGCTGAGGGGACAGGGGAAGGCATCGCTGAAGCTTTCTTT. The chain has TRBV29-1 and TRBJ1-1, with TRBD1 identical over 10 bases. The J segment lost 6 bases and the V segment lost 7 bases, leaving 14 bases of the junction unmatched. CDR3 length equals 15 residues. From germline, CDR1 is SQVTM and CDR2 ANQGSEA.

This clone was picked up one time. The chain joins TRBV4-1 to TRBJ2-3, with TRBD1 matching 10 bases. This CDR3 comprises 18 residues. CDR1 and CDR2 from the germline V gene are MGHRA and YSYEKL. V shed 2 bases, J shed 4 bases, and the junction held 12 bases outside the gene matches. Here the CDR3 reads CASSQLYPGQGTADTQYF. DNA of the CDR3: TGCGCCAGCAGCCAACTATACCCGGGACAGGGGACGGCAGATACGCAGTATTTT.

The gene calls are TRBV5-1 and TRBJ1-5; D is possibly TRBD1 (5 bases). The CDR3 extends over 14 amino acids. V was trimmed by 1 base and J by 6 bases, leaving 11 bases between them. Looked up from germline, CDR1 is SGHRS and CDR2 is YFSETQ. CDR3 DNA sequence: TGCGCCAGCAGCTTGATGCAGGGCGGTCAGCCCCAGCATTTT. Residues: CASSLMQGGQPQHF.

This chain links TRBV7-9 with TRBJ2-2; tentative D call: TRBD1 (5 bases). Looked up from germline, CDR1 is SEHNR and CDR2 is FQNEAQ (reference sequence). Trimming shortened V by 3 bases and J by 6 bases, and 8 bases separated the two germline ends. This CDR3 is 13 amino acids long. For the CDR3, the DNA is TGTGCCAGCAGCTTTGACAGATCCGGGGAGCTGTTTTTT. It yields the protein CASSFDRSGELFF.

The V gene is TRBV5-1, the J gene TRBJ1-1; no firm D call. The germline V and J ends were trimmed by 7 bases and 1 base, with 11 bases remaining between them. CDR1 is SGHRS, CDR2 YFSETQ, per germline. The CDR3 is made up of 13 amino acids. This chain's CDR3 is CASGYQENTEAFF. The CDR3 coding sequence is TGCGCCAGCGGTTATCAGGAGAACACTGAAGCTTTCTTT.

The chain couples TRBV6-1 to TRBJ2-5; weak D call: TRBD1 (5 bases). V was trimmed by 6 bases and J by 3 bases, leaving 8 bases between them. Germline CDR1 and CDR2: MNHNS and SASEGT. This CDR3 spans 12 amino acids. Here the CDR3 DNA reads TGTGCCAGCAGGCTCAGGGAAGAGACCCAGTACTTC. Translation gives CASRLREETQYF.

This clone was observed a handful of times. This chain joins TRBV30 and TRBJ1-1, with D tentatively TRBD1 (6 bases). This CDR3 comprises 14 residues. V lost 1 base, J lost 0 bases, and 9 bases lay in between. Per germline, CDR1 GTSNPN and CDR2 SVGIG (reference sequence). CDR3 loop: CAWSAGHLNTEAFF. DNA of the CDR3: TGTGCCTGGAGTGCGGGACATTTGAACACTGAAGCTTTCTTT.

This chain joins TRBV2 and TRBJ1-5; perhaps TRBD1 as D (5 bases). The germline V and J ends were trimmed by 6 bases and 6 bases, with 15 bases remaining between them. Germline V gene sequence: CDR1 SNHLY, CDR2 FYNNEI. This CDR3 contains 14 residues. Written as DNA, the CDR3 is TGTGCCAGCAGACCTACAGGTTTGAGTCAGCCCCAGCATTTT. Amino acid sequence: CASRPTGLSQPQHF.